The clone carrying this TCR beta chain turned up a few times. Blood CD4+ CD25-low CD127-high conventional T cells supplied the genomic DNA template. This entry comes from a study of regulatory and conventional T cells in RAG deficiency. Trimming removed 3 bases at V and 4 bases at J, with 8 bases between. CDR1 SGHNT and CDR2 YYREEE come from the germline V gene (reference sequence). The CDR3 runs to 12 residues. Sequencing was performed with immunoSEQ multiplex PCR; in TCRdb, only in-frame clones are kept and a portion is missing. Of almost 35,000 clones listed, 60% to 85% are singletons. These same records also appear under a second study, on regulatory T cells. That source notes: Primers: 52 TRBV forward and 13 TRBJ reverse.

The receptor's source is a human donor in good health. The rearrangement joins TRBV5-4 to TRBJ2-7; the D is unclear. What was sequenced was CD4+ effector T cells sorted from blood. CDR3 sequence reads: CASSSSDYEQYF. The CDR3 bases are TGTGCCAGCAGCTCATCAGATTACGAGCAGTACTTC.